A single T cell receptor (beta chain) is shown here with its context. Clones were read by immunoSEQ multiplex PCR, and TCRdb kept only the in-frame ones, dropping some. Of hundreds of thousands of clones in the sample, 80% to 90% were seen once. V was cut by 0 bases and J by 3 bases, with 6 bases left in between. CDR3 length equals 13 residues. Per germline, CDR1 MNHEY and CDR2 SMNVEV (reference sequence). The sample originates from a study of blood T cell repertoires in COVID-19. As for the study in general: The analysed material was cDNA or gDNA that came from T cells, B-cell-depleted T cells, or PBMCs.

Material for sequencing was peripheral blood. The clonotype originates from a woman between 50 and 59 years old with COVID-19, enrolled during active disease. This chain uses TRBV27 with TRBJ2-7; D is ambiguous. The CDR3 nucleotides read TGTGCCAGCAGTTTATCGTACAGCTACGAGCAGTACTTC. Its protein is CASSLSYSYEQYF.